The clone carrying this T cell receptor (beta chain) has ten or more counts. These data are taken from a study of response to subunit inactivated influenza vaccine. TCRdb re-analysed the RT-PCR reads in MiXCR, keeping a single row per CDR3 protein. Of under 550,000 distinct CDR3 sequences listed, roughly 8.2% are singletons. The CDR3 loop spans 15 amino acids. In germline, CDR1 is KGHSH, CDR2 LQKENI. V lost 5 bases to trimming and J lost 2 bases; unmatched junction nucleotides: 4. This TCR was recovered from a man aged 45 to 75 who received an inactivated influenza vaccine. The source was PBMCs from blood, collected 23 to 25 months after vaccination. The V call is TRBV18, the J call TRBJ2-2; 8 bases are a match to TRBD1. Here the CDR3 DNA reads TGTGCCAGCTCATCGACAGGGGTAAACACCGGGGAGCTGTTTTTT. It yields the protein CASSSTGVNTGELFF. The entire variable domain, with the rest obtained from reference TRBV18 and TRBJ2-2, is as follows: NAGVMQNPRHLVRRRGQEARLRCSPMKGHSHVYWYRQLPEEGLKFMVYLQKENIIDESGMPKERFSAEFPKEGPSILRIQQVVRGDSAAYFCASSSTGVNTGELFFGEGSRLTVL.